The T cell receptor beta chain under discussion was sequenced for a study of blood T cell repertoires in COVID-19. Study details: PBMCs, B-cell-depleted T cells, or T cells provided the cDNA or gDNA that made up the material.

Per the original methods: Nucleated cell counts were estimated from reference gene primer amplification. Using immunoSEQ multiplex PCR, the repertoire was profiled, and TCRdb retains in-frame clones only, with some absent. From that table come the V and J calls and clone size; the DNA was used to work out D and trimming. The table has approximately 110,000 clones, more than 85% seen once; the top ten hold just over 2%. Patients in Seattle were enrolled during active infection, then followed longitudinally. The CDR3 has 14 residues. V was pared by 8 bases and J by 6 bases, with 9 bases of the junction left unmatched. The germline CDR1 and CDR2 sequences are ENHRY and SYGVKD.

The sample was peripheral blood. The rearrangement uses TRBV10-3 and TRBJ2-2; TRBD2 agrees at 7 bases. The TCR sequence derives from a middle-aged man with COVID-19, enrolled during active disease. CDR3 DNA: TGTGCCATCGGAGCTAGCGGATTCCCCGGGGAGCTGTTTTTT. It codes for CAIGASGFPGELFF.